This T cell receptor (beta chain) was identified in a study of shared clonotypes between healthy human individuals (dated by TCRdb to about 2020). As for the study more broadly: The cohort included a few men and a couple of women between 18 and 49 years of age. Per donor, three plates each were used for CD4 naive and CD4 memory, two for CD8 naive, and one for CD8 memory. Blood TCR repertoires of about five healthy adults were deeply sequenced to estimate repertoire size and the extent of clonotype sharing between individuals. To increase sequencing depth and limit assay-specific biases, different laboratories used diverse techniques to prepare libraries and sequence TCR repertoires. Each donor's leukapheresis produced roughly between roughly 0.9 and 8.9 billion PBMCs.

For this clone: Its antigen remains undetermined. One base away there is no much larger clone; base qualities are not given.

Points the paper makes about the study in general: Naive subsets generally had larger estimated clonotype richness than memory subsets did. Even with the large sequencing depth, rarefaction of the sorted-subset datasets indicated that sequencing was incomplete. The small number of donors limited the genetic and exposure-history diversity represented. Sharing across a few donors was observed for around 5% of naive CD4, 3.5% of naive CD8, about 2.3% of memory CD4, and about 0.38% of memory CD8 clonotypes. Sampling was limited to blood, and TCR repertoires in tissue likely differ from TCR repertoires in blood. Based on pairwise subsampling, the degree of clonotype sharing among donors was expected to be affected by sequencing depth. Clonotypes shared by all four sorted-subset donors showed higher generation probabilities than non-shared clonotypes.

The donors were healthy, HIV-negative adults who had no recently reported acute infections or vaccinations. Every donor was a Caucasian adult living in Nashville, Tennessee, USA. CD4+ T cells were enriched by magnetic negative selection; naive cells were then positively selected on CD45RA, and the negative fraction formed the memory subset. After blood collection by leukapheresis, PBMCs were isolated using Ficoll-Histopaque density gradient centrifugation and then cryopreserved in the vapor phase of liquid nitrogen. Purity and quantity of every magnetically sorted T cell population were checked by analytical flow cytometry. Genomic DNA was isolated from each sorted fraction and quantified by UV absorbance on a Nanodrop 2000c. The CDR3 starts with the cysteine, ends with the phenylalanine, and has 16 residues. The read is trimmed to its CDR3 DNA, 48 bases read in frame from base 1. The germline V gene specifies SGHRS as CDR1 and YFSETQ as CDR2. At the junction V is shortened by 4 bases and J by 2 bases, with 15 bases in between.

Using the deep immunoSEQ assay, TCR CDR3 regions were amplified from genomic DNA by multiplex PCR. Extracted genomic DNA from each cell subset was distributed evenly across all wells of several immunoSEQ 96-well plates, and each plate was treated as a replicate. For sorted subsets, 150 to 250 ng of genomic DNA, equivalent to around 31,000 T cell genomes, went into each replicate PCR. Purified libraries were quantified with a Qubit 3.0 fluorometer, sized on a Bioanalyzer 2100, and re-quantified with the KAPA Library Quantification kit. Each immunoSEQ 96-well plate was sequenced on its own single-read 150-cycle Illumina NextSeq 550 flow cell. As for the original processing: Because the immunoSEQ output held only junctional sequences and lacked quality scores, the filtering could not match the filtering applied to full-length reads. Sequences were annotated with PyIR, a Python wrapper for IgBLAST v1.9, and V/J genes and CDR3 were assigned using IMGT germline references. Reads with weak V/J assignments (E-value above 1e-6), missing CDR3, stop codons, out-of-frame junctions, or ambiguous translated residues were removed. V3J clonotypes were defined as sequences sharing the same inferred V gene, J gene, and CDR3 amino acid sequence. To compute the percentage overlap between repertoires, the number of shared unique clonotypes was divided by the size of the smaller repertoire. Three approaches were used to assess repertoire richness: RTK rarefaction, the Chao1 estimator, and Recon v2.1 estimates of unobserved clonotypes. OLGA was used to compute generation probabilities for all TCRbeta clonotypes that the gDNA method yielded from several donors. Not all clones reach the TCRdb copy of this immuneACCESS table, which keeps in-frame sequences only. Checked studies attribute under half of the gap to unresolved V genes and leave the rest unexplained. V and J calls plus clone size are reproduced from that table; the DNA served to infer D and trimming. The sample yields 500,000 to 550,000 clones; around 96% were counted once. About 0.068% of the sample goes to the ten largest clones.

The sequenced sample was naive CD4+ T cells sorted from blood. The meaning of the sample's cell subset or site label: CD45RA+ positively selected. The chain is encoded by TRBV5-1 joined to TRBJ1-4, and the D gene may be TRBD1, 6 bases matching. This TCR came from a woman aged 25 to 39 in good health. The CDR3 protein: CASSAGQPNTNEKLFF. The DNA reads as follows: TGCGCCAGCAGCGCCGGACAGCCCAATACTAATGAAAAACTGTTTTTT.